This T cell receptor beta chain appears in the sequencing data of a study of cytomegalovirus exposure and HLA in healthy donors. Study in general: About 85 million unique TCR sequences came from HLA-typed donors in an early release.

This clone was counted between two and nine times. Its antigen is currently unknown. Healthy bone marrow donors made up the cohort. The CDR3 runs to 15 residues. Trimming pared 6 bases from V and 5 bases from J, leaving 19 bases between. Germline values: CDR1 LNHDA, CDR2 SQIVND (reference sequence). The PCR had 60 Vbeta and 13 Jbeta primers. Per the study methods: In a later analysis, the count reached about 75 million unique TCR beta chains, with about 11 million shared. Generated by immunoSEQ multiplex PCR, the TCRdb table keeps only in-frame clones and is missing some. V and J calls and clone size follow that table, whereas D and trimming were derived from the DNA. The sample lists about 130,000 clones; roughly a tenth were seen once. Study results and limitations: A later analysis showed HLA-associated TCR beta chains outstripping equally common others in clonal expansion.

V and J are TRBV19 and TRBJ2-5; TRBD1 is a possible D gene (5 bases). Sequencing was performed on PBMCs. This sequence originates from a woman between 18 and 30 years old in good health and CMV-seropositive. CDR3 protein: CASSSRALSRETQYF. CDR3 coding DNA: TGTGCCAGTAGCAGCAGGGCCCTATCGCGGGAGACCCAGTACTTC. Supplemented by reference TRBV19 and TRBJ2-5, the full variable domain reads DGGITQSPKYLFRKEGQNVTLSCEQNLNHDAMYWYRQDPGQGLRLIYYSQIVNDFQKGDIAEGYSVSREKKESFPLTVTSAQKNPTAFYLCASSSRALSRETQYFGPGTRLLVL.